This TCR beta chain was sequenced for a study of blood T cell repertoires in COVID-19. Study-level background: Samples taken during acute and convalescent COVID-19 were collected in the United States, Italy and Spain.

As processed by the authors: Estimation of nucleated cell counts relied on the amplification of reference gene primers. This table comes from immunoSEQ multiplex PCR, and its TCRdb copy is limited to in-frame clones, with some not included. V, J and clone size derive from that table, while D and trimming were established from the DNA sequence. The repertoire consists of 200,000 to 250,000 clones, with approximately 84% occurring once and the leading ten covering 15%. The cohort comprised adults aged 18 to 89 years residing in about two dozen US areas. CDR1 and CDR2 (germline): MGHRA, YSYEKL. The CDR3 has 17 residues. Unmatched junction bases numbered 8, after V lost 2 bases and J lost 4 bases.

Source material: PBMCs or T cells enriched from blood (not recorded which). The clonotype comes from a man aged 40-55 years who had recovered from COVID-19. This sequence joins TRBV4-1 and TRBJ2-4, with 10 bases matching TRBD2. The CDR3 bases are TGCGCCAGCAGCCAACCACTAGCGGGACATCCAAAAAACATTCAGTACTTC. Translated: CASSQPLAGHPKNIQYF.